This T cell receptor (beta chain) was obtained from a study of T cell repertoires in cytomegalovirus infection. For the study at large: CMV infection and matching HLA type were both indicated by public TCR beta signatures. Study-level points and caveats: The ex vivo response was dominated by HLA-C-restricted CMV-specific TCR beta clonotypes.

MiXCR was run by TCRdb on the reads, yielding one entry per CDR3 protein. The data show about 260,000 distinct CDR3 sequences, roughly an eighth seen once. On this clonotype itself: As yet, its antigen is unknown.

This receptor was taken from a human donor in good health (CMV status not recorded). Some clones in this sample may be carry-over from other donors' samples. Material: PBMCs.

CDR3 loop: CASTGTGGVMGAGYTF. CDR3 DNA: TGTGCCAGCACGGGGACAGGGGGTGTGATGGGAGCTGGCTACACCTTC. The gene calls are TRBV6-6 and TRBJ1-2; TRBD1 matches 11 bases. CDR3 length equals 16 residues. The junction had 14 bases not matched to a gene; V was cut back by 7 bases and J by 7 bases. The germline V gene has CDR1 MNHNY and CDR2 SVGAGI (reference sequence).